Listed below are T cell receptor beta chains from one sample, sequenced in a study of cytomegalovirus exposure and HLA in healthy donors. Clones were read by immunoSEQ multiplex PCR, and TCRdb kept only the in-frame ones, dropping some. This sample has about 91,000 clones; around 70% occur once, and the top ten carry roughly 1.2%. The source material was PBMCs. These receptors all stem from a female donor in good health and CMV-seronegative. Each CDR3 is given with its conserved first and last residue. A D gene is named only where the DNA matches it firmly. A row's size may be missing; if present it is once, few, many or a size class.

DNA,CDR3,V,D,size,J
TGTGCCAGCAGTTTAACGGCAAGCGGCTATGGCTACACCTTC,CASSLTASGYGYTF,TRBV27,-,-,TRBJ1-2
TGTGCCAGCAGACTATCAACCGGTTTGCCCCAGCATTTT,CASRLSTGLPQHF,TRBV28,-,-,TRBJ1-5
TGCGCCAGCAGCCAAATCGTGACTTATACTAGCACAGATACGCAGTATTTT,CASSQIVTYTSTDTQYF,TRBV4-1,-,-,TRBJ2-3
TGTGCCTGGAGTGTTTATAGCAATCAGCCCCAGCATTTT,CAWSVYSNQPQHF,TRBV30,-,-,TRBJ1-5
TGTGCCAGCAGCGAGGGGCGGGAGGGCCTCCTCTCCTACAATGAGCAGTTCTTC,CASSEGREGLLSYNEQFF,TRBV7-8,TRBD2,-,TRBJ2-1
TGTGCCAGCAGCTTAATACCCGGGACAGGGGCCGATACGCAGTATTTT,CASSLIPGTGADTQYF,TRBV7-9,TRBD1,-,TRBJ2-3
TGTGCCAGCAGTAGGGGGGGGGACTACACTGAAGCTTTCTTT,CASSRGGDYTEAFF,TRBV28,-,-,TRBJ1-1
TGTGCCAGCAGTGAAAGGGGTGAAGGCTACACCTTC,CASSERGEGYTF,TRBV2,-,-,TRBJ1-2
TGTGCCAGCAGCCCTTGGACAGGGGGGCATCAGCCCCAGCATTTT,CASSPWTGGHQPQHF,TRBV5-5,TRBD1,-,TRBJ1-5
TGTGCCAGCAGTTACTCGAGGCGGGAGAACGAGCAGTACTTC,CASSYSRRENEQYF,TRBV6-5,TRBD2,-,TRBJ2-7
TGTGCCAGCAGCTTAACCCCCCAGGCAAATGAGCAGTTCTTC,CASSLTPQANEQFF,TRBV11-3,-,-,TRBJ2-1
TGTGCCAGCACCCGGGACAGGAGAGCAGATACGCAGTATTTT,CASTRDRRADTQYF,TRBV7-9,TRBD1,-,TRBJ2-3
TGTGCCAGCTCACCAAGAAGCGGGGCGAACACCGGGGAGCTGTTTTTT,CASSPRSGANTGELFF,TRBV18,TRBD2,-,TRBJ2-2
TGTGCCAGCAGCTTCCCTATGGGCGGGAGTTCCTACAATGAGCAGTTCTTC,CASSFPMGGSSYNEQFF,TRBV7-9,TRBD2,few,TRBJ2-1
TGTGCCAGCAGCGCCAATCGGGGGGGGCAGTTCTTC,CASSANRGGQFF,TRBV9,TRBD2,-,TRBJ2-1
TGTGCCAGCCGTCGGAGTCAAGAGACCCAGTACTTC,CASRRSQETQYF,TRBV6-8,-,-,TRBJ2-5
TGTGCCTGGAGTAAGGGGAATCAGCCCCAGCATTTT,CAWSKGNQPQHF,TRBV30,-,-,TRBJ1-5
TGTGCCAGCTCTACGTTGAGCTACGAGCAGTACTTC,CASSTLSYEQYF,TRBV18,-,-,TRBJ2-7
TGCAGCGTTGTAGAAGTTCCGGACACTGAAGCTTTCTTT,CSVVEVPDTEAFF,TRBV29-1,-,-,TRBJ1-1
TGCGCCAGCAGCTTGCAGGGCAATGAGCAGTTCTTC,CASSLQGNEQFF,TRBV5-1,-,-,TRBJ2-1
TGTGCCAGCAGACTGTGGGGGCCGAATGAGCAGTTCTTC,CASRLWGPNEQFF,TRBV28,-,few,TRBJ2-1
TGTGCCAGCAGCTTAGGTTTGAGTAGCTACGAGCAGTACTTC,CASSLGLSSYEQYF,TRBV7-6,-,-,TRBJ2-7
TGTGCCAGCAGCTTGCTCGGGAGCTCCTACAATGAGCAGTTCTTC,CASSLLGSSYNEQFF,TRBV5-8,-,-,TRBJ2-1
TGTGCCAGCAGCGTAGGGACTAGAAGAACCAACGAGCAGTACTTC,CASSVGTRRTNEQYF,TRBV9,TRBD2,-,TRBJ2-7
TGCGCCAGCAGTGAGTCCGGACTAGCGGAGTACAATGAGCAGTTCTTC,CASSESGLAEYNEQFF,TRBV10-1,TRBD2,medium-sized,TRBJ2-1
TGCGCCAGCAGGCAAGACAGGGTCGACCACAATGAGCAGTTCTTC,CASRQDRVDHNEQFF,TRBV10-2,TRBD1,-,TRBJ2-1
TGCGCCAGCAGCCAAAAACAGGGGCGCCACACTGAAGCTTTCTTT,CASSQKQGRHTEAFF,TRBV4-3,TRBD1,-,TRBJ1-1
TGTGCCACTTGGGGGACAGGGGGCTACGAGCAGTACTTC,CATWGTGGYEQYF,TRBV7-9,TRBD1,-,TRBJ2-7
TGTGCCAGCAGTTACCGGGGGACCGGTAATTCACCCCTCCACTTT,CASSYRGTGNSPLHF,TRBV6-5,-,-,TRBJ1-6
TGTGCCAGCAGTTTAGGGACAGTCTCCACTGAAGCTTTCTTT,CASSLGTVSTEAFF,TRBV27,TRBD1,once,TRBJ1-1
TGTGCCAGCGTTCCGAGAGACAGAAATTCACCCCTCCACTTT,CASVPRDRNSPLHF,TRBV7-9,-,-,TRBJ1-6
TGTGCCAGCAGCTTGGGCCTTCAAGAGACCCAGTACTTC,CASSLGLQETQYF,TRBV11-2,-,-,TRBJ2-5
TGTGCCAGTAGGGGACAGTTGAACACTGAAGCTTTCTTT,CASRGQLNTEAFF,TRBV19,TRBD1,-,TRBJ1-1
TGTGCCAGCAGCTTGGGAGGGATCCGCACCTACGAGCAGTACTTC,CASSLGGIRTYEQYF,TRBV5-4,-,-,TRBJ2-7
TGTGCCAGCAGTTACGGTGACAGCTCCTACAATGAGCAGTTCTTC,CASSYGDSSYNEQFF,TRBV6-5,-,-,TRBJ2-1
TGTGCCAGCACACAGCGGGAGCGGGTCTCCTACGAGCAGTACTTC,CASTQRERVSYEQYF,TRBV28,TRBD2,-,TRBJ2-7
TGTGCCAGCAGGGAAACCGGGTTTTCCTACGAGCAGTACTTC,CASRETGFSYEQYF,TRBV6-1,-,-,TRBJ2-7
TGTTCCAGCAGCTTGGGCAGCCTGAACTTGAACACTGAAGCTTTCTTT,CSSSLGSLNLNTEAFF,TRBV7-9,-,-,TRBJ1-1
TGTGCCATCAGTGCAGGGATCCTCATCTACAATGAGCAGTTCTTC,CAISAGILIYNEQFF,TRBV10-3,-,-,TRBJ2-1
TGTGCCAGCAGTTCAGCGGGTTCCTCCTACGAGCAGTACTTC,CASSSAGSSYEQYF,TRBV28,-,few,TRBJ2-7
TGTGCCAGCAGCCAAAAGGGACAGGGGAACGCCCGACTTCACAATGAGCAGTTCTTC,CASSQKGQGNARLHNEQFF,TRBV27,TRBD1,-,TRBJ2-1
TGTGCCAGCAGCTCTCACAGTATGAACACTGAAGCTTTCTTT,CASSSHSMNTEAFF,TRBV14,-,-,TRBJ1-1
TGTGCCAGCAGCTTAGAGGCGGGGACCGGGGAGCTGTTTTTT,CASSLEAGTGELFF,TRBV11-3,-,-,TRBJ2-2
TGTGCCAGCATCCCCCGGAACAGATTGAACACTGAAGCTTTCTTT,CASIPRNRLNTEAFF,TRBV7-9,-,-,TRBJ1-1
TGTGCCAGCAGCTGGACAGGGGGCCAAGAGACCCAGTACTTC,CASSWTGGQETQYF,TRBV11-2,TRBD1,-,TRBJ2-5
TGTGCCAGCGTACCCGGGACATCAAACACTGAAGCTTTCTTT,CASVPGTSNTEAFF,TRBV6-5,-,few,TRBJ1-1